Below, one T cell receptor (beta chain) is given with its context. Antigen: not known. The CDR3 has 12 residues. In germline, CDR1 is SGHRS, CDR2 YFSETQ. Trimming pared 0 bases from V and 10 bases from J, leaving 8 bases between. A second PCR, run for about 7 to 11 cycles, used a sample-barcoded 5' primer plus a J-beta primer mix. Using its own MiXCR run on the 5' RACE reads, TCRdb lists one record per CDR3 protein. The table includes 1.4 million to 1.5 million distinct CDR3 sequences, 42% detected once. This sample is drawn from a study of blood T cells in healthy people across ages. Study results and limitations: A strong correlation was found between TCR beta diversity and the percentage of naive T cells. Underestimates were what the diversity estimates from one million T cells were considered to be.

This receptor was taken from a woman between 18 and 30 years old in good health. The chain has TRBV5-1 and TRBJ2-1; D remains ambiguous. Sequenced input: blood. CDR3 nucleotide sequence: TGCGCCAGCAGCTTGGTGCTCAGAGAGCAGTTCTTC. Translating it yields CASSLVLREQFF.